The present TCR beta chain was sequenced within a study of T cell responses to AZD1222 COVID-19 vaccine. Sequencing was performed with immunoSEQ multiplex PCR; in TCRdb, only in-frame clones are kept and a portion is missing. The sample contains roughly 86,000 clones, 85% to 90% of which appear only once. Study observations and caveats: Repertoire sampling occurred only after the peak T cell response.

In regard to this clone: The antigen is not known.

Specimen: peripheral blood, collected on day 0 of AZD1222 vaccination. The sequence derives from an adult in good health.

CDR3 residues: CASRQRPGVNFETQYF. The CDR3 coding sequence is TGTGCCAGCAGACAGCGGCCGGGAGTGAATTTTGAGACCCAGTACTTC. The V gene is TRBV5-5, the J gene TRBJ2-5; weak D call: TRBD2 (6 bases). Germline CDR1 is SGHKS and CDR2 is YYEKEE (reference sequence). CDR3 length: 16 residues. V lost 5 bases to trimming and J lost 5 bases, with 22 bases between them.